These T cell receptor beta chains were read from a single sample in a study of T cell changes during pregnancy in multiple sclerosis. This table comes from immunoSEQ multiplex PCR, and its TCRdb copy is limited to in-frame clones, with some not included. The table includes 50,000 or so clones, 85% to 95% detected once. This material consisted of CD4+ T cells from peripheral blood mononuclear cells, taken in the third trimester of pregnancy. These receptors all come from a female donor with multiple sclerosis, enrolled in a pregnancy study. CDR3s include the opening cysteine and the closing phenylalanine or tryptophan. Fields, in order: clone size, V gene, J gene, D gene, CDR3 DNA, CDR3 protein. The D gene is left open where the match is weak. The size field is filled for only some rows; it gives once, few, many or a size class.

-	TRBV7-3	TRBJ1-6	-	TGTGCCAGCAGCTCCCAGGGCGCACCCATACGTCCGTATAATTCACCCCTCCACTTT	CASSSQGAPIRPYNSPLHF
-	TRBV5-1	TRBJ1-1	-	TGCGCCAGCAGCTTGAACCTCGACACCAACGAAGCTTTCTTT	CASSLNLDTNEAFF
-	TRBV20-1	TRBJ2-5	-	TGCAGTGCTAGCCCCAGGGAGACCCAGTACTTC	CSASPRETQYF
-	TRBV30	TRBJ1-5	-	TGTGCCTGGAGTAGACACCCCAGTAGCAATCAGCCCCAGCATTTT	CAWSRHPSSNQPQHF
-	TRBV5-4	TRBJ2-2	TRBD1	TGTGCCAGCAGCAACTCAGGGGGTTGGGAGCTGTTTTTT	CASSNSGGWELFF
-	TRBV5-4	TRBJ2-3	-	TGTGCCAGCAGCAATGACCGACACAGGACAGATACGCAGTATTTT	CASSNDRHRTDTQYF
-	TRBV9	TRBJ1-5	-	TGTGCCAGCAGCGTAGGGGGGGGAAATCAGCCCCAGCATTTT	CASSVGGGNQPQHF
-	TRBV5-3	TRBJ1-2	TRBD1	TGTGCCAGAAGCCTGTTGGACAGGGAAGACTACACCTTC	CARSLLDREDYTF
-	TRBV9	TRBJ2-7	-	TGTGCCAGCAGCGTAGGGCCCAACTCCTACGAGCAGTACTTC	CASSVGPNSYEQYF
-	TRBV30	TRBJ1-2	TRBD1	TGTGCCTGGAGTCTTGGACAGGGGTCCCCTAACTATGGCTACACCTTC	CAWSLGQGSPNYGYTF
few	TRBV5-6	TRBJ1-1	TRBD1	TGTGCCAGCAGCCCTCTCAAAGACAGGGGGCGTTCAGCTTTCTTT	CASSPLKDRGRSAFF
-	TRBV7-6	TRBJ1-2	-	TGTGCCAGCAGCCCCCCCGGAGAGATGAATGGCTACACCTTC	CASSPPGEMNGYTF
-	TRBV15	TRBJ2-3	-	TGTGCCACCAGCAGTGTGGGGAGTCAAACGCAGTATTTT	CATSSVGSQTQYF
-	TRBV10-3	TRBJ2-1	TRBD2	TGTGCCATCAGGCGTCAAGCGGGGGGGGAGGGTTACAATGAGCAGTTCTTC	CAIRRQAGGEGYNEQFF
-	TRBV10-3	TRBJ2-1	-	TGTGCCATCAGTCCCGGACAAAAGAAGGACAATGAGCAGTTCTTC	CAISPGQKKDNEQFF
-	TRBV10-3	TRBJ2-5	TRBD1	TGTGCCATCAATAGGGGGCTCGGTTCCCAAGAGACCCAGTACTTC	CAINRGLGSQETQYF
-	TRBV5-4	TRBJ1-1	-	TGTGCCAGCAGCTTGGCCAGGGCTAGGGCGTACACTGAAGCTTTCTTT	CASSLARARAYTEAFF
-	TRBV9	TRBJ2-4	TRBD2	TGTGCCAGCAGCCCCCGGACTAGCGGGATGGGGGCCAAAAACATTCAGTACTTC	CASSPRTSGMGAKNIQYF
-	TRBV4-1	TRBJ2-1	TRBD2	TGCGCCAGCAGCCCGAGTGAGAGGGGAAAAGCGGGGGGGCCTTACTACAATGAGCAGTTCTTC	CASSPSERGKAGGPYYNEQFF
-	TRBV7-2	TRBJ1-2	-	TGTGCCAGCAGCCCCGTTGGGGGCGCTAACTATGGCTACACCTTC	CASSPVGGANYGYTF
-	TRBV18	TRBJ1-4	-	TGTGCCAGCTCACCGGGTAGCAACAATGAAAAACTGTTTTTT	CASSPGSNNEKLFF
once	TRBV19	TRBJ2-4	TRBD1	TGTGCCAGTAGTCTACTATATGGGTTCGAGAACAGGTCCACAGGGGAGGCCAAAAACATTCAGTACTTC	CASSLLYGFENRSTGEAKNIQYF
-	TRBV6-1	TRBJ1-5	-	TGTGCCAGCAGCGAACAGAATAGCAATCAGCCCCAGCATTTT	CASSEQNSNQPQHF
-	TRBV5-1	TRBJ2-1	-	TGCGCCAGCAGCTTGGTGTGGCTAGTCAATGAGCAGTTCTTC	CASSLVWLVNEQFF
-	TRBV29-1	TRBJ1-2	-	TGCAGCGTTGGCAGGGAGGATGGCTACACCTTC	CSVGREDGYTF